This T cell receptor beta chain was retrieved from a study of cytomegalovirus exposure and HLA in healthy donors. Regarding the study as a whole: Sequencing depth across donors, presence/absence analyses assumed, was roughly uniform.

Use of 60 Vbeta and 13 Jbeta primers characterized the PCR. Here immunoSEQ multiplex PCR was the method, and the copy in TCRdb shows in-frame clones only, minus some. The repertoire holds 180,000 or so clones, with around 80% as singletons. Points on this clone: Its antigen is not identified.

This receptor was taken from a woman aged 40 to 50 in good health and CMV-seropositive. Sequenced: PBMCs.

The CDR3, as DNA: TGCGCCAGCAGCTTGGGTGTTAGCGCGATCACAGATACGCAGTATTTT. Protein: CASSLGVSAITDTQYF. This chain connects TRBV5-1 to TRBJ2-3, with D perhaps matching TRBD2 (5 bases). V was trimmed by 0 bases and J by 2 bases, leaving 13 bases between them. Germline V gives CDR1 SGHRS, CDR2 YFSETQ. The CDR3 contains 16 residues.